The 7 T cell receptor beta chains below come from one sample, sequenced in a study of cytomegalovirus exposure and HLA in healthy donors. Measured with immunoSEQ multiplex PCR; TCRdb has only the in-frame clones, and not every one. The sample holds about 160,000 clones, about nine tenths seen once. Material: PBMCs. These receptor sequences come from a woman aged 25 to 45 in good health and CMV-seronegative.

This clone has just a few counts. The chain couples TRBV5-4 to TRBJ1-2; D is ambiguous. Germline V CDR1 and CDR2: SGHNT, YYREEE (reference sequence). V shed 0 bases and J shed 2 bases, with 11 bases lying between them. The CDR3 is 15 residues long. DNA for the CDR3: TGTGCCAGCAGCTTGGCGGGAGGGATGAACTATGGCTACACCTTC. Translation: CASSLAGGMNYGYTF.

This clone appeared a single time. The V call is TRBV7-9, the J call TRBJ2-3; D unresolved. The germline gives CDR1 SEHNR, CDR2 FQNEAQ (reference sequence). The CDR3 is 14 amino acids. V gave up 1 base and J gave up 2 bases, with 7 bases separating them. CDR3 in DNA: TGTGCCAGCAGCTTAGTGCGGAACACAGATACGCAGTATTTT. Its translation: CASSLVRNTDTQYF.

The chain couples TRBV2 to TRBJ2-5; 9 bases agree with TRBD2. Germline trimming cut 1 base from V and 7 bases from J; bases unmatched to any gene: 13. CDR3 size: 17 residues. From germline, CDR1 is SNHLY and CDR2 FYNNEI. CDR3 bases: TGTGCCAGCAGTGAAGTCGTGACTAGCGGATCAAGCTGGACCCAGTACTTC. It is translated as CASSEVVTSGSSWTQYF.

The V call is TRBV10-3, the J call TRBJ2-7, with D possibly TRBD1 on 6 matching bases. Germline V CDR1 and CDR2: ENHRY, SYGVKD. The V and J ends lost 2 bases and 7 bases respectively, with 12 bases between them. The CDR3 totals 13 residues. The DNA for the CDR3 is TGTGCCATCAGTGAGGGACAGAGGAGGGAGCAGTACTTC. Protein sequence: CAISEGQRREQYF.

The CDR3 bases are TGTGCCAGCACCAATCCCTCGGGACTAGCGGGACAAGAGACCCAGTACTTC. Translation: CASTNPSGLAGQETQYF. The chain uses TRBV28 and TRBJ2-5, with 13 nucleotides matching TRBD2. Germline V gene sequence: CDR1 MDHEN, CDR2 SYDVKM. The CDR3 runs 17 residues. Trimming took 7 bases from V and 2 from J; bases not matched to a gene: 10.

The gene calls are TRBV5-1 and TRBJ1-3; no reliable D call. The CDR3 consists of 15 residues. Looked up from germline, CDR1 is SGHRS and CDR2 is YFSETQ. Deletions cut 1 base from V and 2 bases from J, with 10 bases between. The CDR3 DNA is TGCGCCAGCAGCTTGTCGGGGTCCCCTGGAAACACCATATATTTT. Amino acid sequence: CASSLSGSPGNTIYF.

The V call is TRBV29-1, the J call TRBJ1-5; the D is unclear. The ends were cut back, 6 bases at V and 0 bases at J, with 12 bases in the middle. Germline-derived CDR1 and CDR2 are SQVTM and ANQGSEA. This CDR3 has 14 amino acids. CDR3 region: CSVSGSNSNQPQHF. As DNA, the CDR3 is TGCAGCGTATCCGGGTCGAATAGCAATCAGCCCCAGCATTTT.